This T cell receptor (beta chain) derives from a study of blood T cell repertoires in COVID-19. Study information: Acute and convalescent COVID-19 specimens originated in the United States, Italy and Spain. In each case, the material was cDNA or gDNA derived from T cells, B-cell-depleted T cells, or PBMCs.

J gave up 8 bases and V 4 bases, and 3 bases lay outside the gene matches. This CDR3 contains 12 residues. Per germline, CDR1 SGHRS and CDR2 YFSETQ. This clone was seen just once. Methods used by the authors: Amplification of reference gene primers was used by the study to estimate nucleated cell counts. Clones were read by immunoSEQ multiplex PCR, and TCRdb kept only the in-frame ones, dropping some. V, J and clone size were drawn from that table, and D and trimming were deduced from the DNA. The sample has some 250,000 clones, 88% seen once. The chain carries TRBV5-1 and TRBJ2-1; 7 bases match TRBD2. The material sequenced was peripheral blood. The clonotype originates from a woman in her 30s with acute or convalescent COVID-19. CDR3 amino acids: CASSGRGDEQFF. As DNA, the CDR3 is TGCGCCAGCAGCGGGAGGGGAGATGAGCAGTTCTTC.